Sequencing of this TCR beta chain was carried out in a study of T cell changes during pregnancy in multiple sclerosis. Profiled with immunoSEQ multiplex PCR; TCRdb holds only in-frame clones, not every one. This sample has 100,000 or so clones, with just under 95% found just once. CDR1 is MRHNA and CDR2 is SNTAGT in the germline V gene. V lost 2 bases and J lost 2, with 10 bases in between. The CDR3 has 15 residues. This receptor was taken from a female donor with multiple sclerosis, enrolled in a pregnancy study. The V and J genes are TRBV6-4 and TRBJ2-1; D is ambiguous. Specimen: peripheral blood, collected in the first trimester of pregnancy. In nucleotides, the CDR3 is TGTGCCAGCAGTGACCCGACTGGCCCCTACAATGAGCAGTTCTTC. It specifies CASSDPTGPYNEQFF.